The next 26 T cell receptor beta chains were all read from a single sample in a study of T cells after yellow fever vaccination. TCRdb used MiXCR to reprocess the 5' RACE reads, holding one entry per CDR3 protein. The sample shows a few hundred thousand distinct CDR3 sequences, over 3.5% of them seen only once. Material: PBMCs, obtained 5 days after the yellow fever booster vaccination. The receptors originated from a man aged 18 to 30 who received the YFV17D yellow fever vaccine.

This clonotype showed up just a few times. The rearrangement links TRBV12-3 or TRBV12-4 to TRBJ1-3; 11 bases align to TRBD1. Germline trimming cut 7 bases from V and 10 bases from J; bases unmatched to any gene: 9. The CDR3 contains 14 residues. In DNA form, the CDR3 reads TGTGCCAGCAAACCGCCGGGACAGGGGGGGACCATATATTTT. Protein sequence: CASKPPGQGGTIYF.

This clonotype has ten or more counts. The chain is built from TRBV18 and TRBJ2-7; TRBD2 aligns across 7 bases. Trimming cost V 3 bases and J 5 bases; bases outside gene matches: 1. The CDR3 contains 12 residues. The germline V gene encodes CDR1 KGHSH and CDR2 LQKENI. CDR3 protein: CASSPGGDEQYF. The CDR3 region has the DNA TGTGCCAGCTCACCGGGGGGGGACGAGCAGTACTTC.

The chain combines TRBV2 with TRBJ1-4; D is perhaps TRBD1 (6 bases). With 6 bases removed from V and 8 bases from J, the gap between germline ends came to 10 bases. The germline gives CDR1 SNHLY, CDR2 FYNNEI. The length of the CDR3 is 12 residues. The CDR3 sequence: CASRRGGEKLFF. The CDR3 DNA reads TGTGCCAGCAGGAGGGGGGGAGAAAAACTGTTTTTT.

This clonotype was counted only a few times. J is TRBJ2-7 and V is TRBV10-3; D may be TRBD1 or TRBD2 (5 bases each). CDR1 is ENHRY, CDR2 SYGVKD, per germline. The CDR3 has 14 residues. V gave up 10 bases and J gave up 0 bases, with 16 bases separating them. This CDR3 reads CATRAGTISYEQYF. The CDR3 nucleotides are TGTGCCACTCGCGCAGGGACCATCTCCTACGAGCAGTACTTC.

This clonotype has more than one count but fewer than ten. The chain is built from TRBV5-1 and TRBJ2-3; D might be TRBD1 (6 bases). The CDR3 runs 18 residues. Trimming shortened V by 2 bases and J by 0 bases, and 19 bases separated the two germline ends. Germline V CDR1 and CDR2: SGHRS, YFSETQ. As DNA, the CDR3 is TGCGCCAGCAGCTTAAATACCGGGACACCCACTAGCACAGATACGCAGTATTTT. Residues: CASSLNTGTPTSTDTQYF.

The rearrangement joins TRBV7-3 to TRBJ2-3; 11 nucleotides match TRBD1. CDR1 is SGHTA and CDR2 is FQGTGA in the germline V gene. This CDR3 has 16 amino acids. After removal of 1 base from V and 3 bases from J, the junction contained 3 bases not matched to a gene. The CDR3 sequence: CASSLSRDRGTDTQYF. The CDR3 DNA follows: TGTGCCAGCAGCTTAAGCCGGGACAGGGGGACAGATACGCAGTATTTT.

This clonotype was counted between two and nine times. The CDR3: CASRPRVGGREKLFF. CDR3 DNA: TGTGCCAGCAGGCCAAGGGTCGGGGGGCGCGAAAAACTGTTTTTT. The chain has TRBV6-5 and TRBJ1-4, with D possibly matching TRBD1 (6 bases). The CDR3 spans 15 residues. Germline-derived CDR1 and CDR2 are MNHEY and SVGAGI. Between the trimmed V and J ends, which lost 6 bases and 8 bases, there was a span of 19 bases.

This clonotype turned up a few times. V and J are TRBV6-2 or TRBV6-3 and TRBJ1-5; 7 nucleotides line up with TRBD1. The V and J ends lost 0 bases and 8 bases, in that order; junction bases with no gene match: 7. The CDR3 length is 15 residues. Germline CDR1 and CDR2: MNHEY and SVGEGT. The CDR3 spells CASSYSDRQFEPQHF. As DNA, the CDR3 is TGTGCCAGCAGTTACTCGGACAGGCAATTCGAGCCCCAGCATTTT.

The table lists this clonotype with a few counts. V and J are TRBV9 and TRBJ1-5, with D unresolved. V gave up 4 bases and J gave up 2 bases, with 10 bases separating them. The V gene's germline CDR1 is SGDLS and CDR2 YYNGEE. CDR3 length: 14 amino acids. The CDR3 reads CASSPDVGNQPQHF. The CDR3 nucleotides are TGTGCCAGCAGCCCAGACGTGGGCAATCAGCCCCAGCATTTT.

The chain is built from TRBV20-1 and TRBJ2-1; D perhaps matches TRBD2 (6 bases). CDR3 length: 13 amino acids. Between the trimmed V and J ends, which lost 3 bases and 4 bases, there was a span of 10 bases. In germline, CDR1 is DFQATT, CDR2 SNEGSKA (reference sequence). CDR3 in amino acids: CSASGSPYNEQFF. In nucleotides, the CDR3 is TGCAGTGCTAGCGGGAGTCCTTACAATGAGCAGTTCTTC.

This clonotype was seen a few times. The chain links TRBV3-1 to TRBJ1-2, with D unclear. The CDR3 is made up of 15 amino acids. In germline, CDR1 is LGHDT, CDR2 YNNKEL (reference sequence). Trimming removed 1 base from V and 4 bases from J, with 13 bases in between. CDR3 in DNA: TGTGCCAGCAGCCAAGGCAACGAGGCCTTCTATGGCTACACCTTC. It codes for CASSQGNEAFYGYTF.

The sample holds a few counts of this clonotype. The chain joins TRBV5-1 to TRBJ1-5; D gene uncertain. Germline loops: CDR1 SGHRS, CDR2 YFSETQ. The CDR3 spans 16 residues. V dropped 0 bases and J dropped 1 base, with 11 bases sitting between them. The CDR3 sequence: CASSLAGGGSNQPQHF. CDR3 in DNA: TGCGCCAGCAGCTTGGCCGGAGGAGGGAGCAATCAGCCCCAGCATTTT. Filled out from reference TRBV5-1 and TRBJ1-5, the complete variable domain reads KAGVTQTPRYLIKTRGQQVTLSCSPISGHRSVSWYQQTPGQGLQFLFEYFSETQRNKGNFPGRFSGRQFSNSRSEMNVSTLELGDSALYLCASSLAGGGSNQPQHFGDGTRLSIL.

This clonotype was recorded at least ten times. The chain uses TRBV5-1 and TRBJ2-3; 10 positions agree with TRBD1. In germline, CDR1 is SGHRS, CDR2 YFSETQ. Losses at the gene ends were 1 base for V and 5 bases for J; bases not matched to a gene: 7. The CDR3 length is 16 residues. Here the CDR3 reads CASSLTTGGAQDTQYF. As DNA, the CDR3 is TGCGCCAGCAGCTTGACGACAGGGGGCGCGCAAGATACGCAGTATTTT. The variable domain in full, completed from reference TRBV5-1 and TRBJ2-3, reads KAGVTQTPRYLIKTRGQQVTLSCSPISGHRSVSWYQQTPGQGLQFLFEYFSETQRNKGNFPGRFSGRQFSNSRSEMNVSTLELGDSALYLCASSLTTGGAQDTQYFGPGTRLTVL.

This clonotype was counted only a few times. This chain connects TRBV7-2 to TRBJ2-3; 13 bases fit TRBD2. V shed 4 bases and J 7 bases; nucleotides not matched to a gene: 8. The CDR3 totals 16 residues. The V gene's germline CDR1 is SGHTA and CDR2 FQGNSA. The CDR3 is CASSSQLAGGRYTQYF. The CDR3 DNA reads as TGTGCCAGCAGCTCACAACTAGCGGGGGGGCGGTATACGCAGTATTTT. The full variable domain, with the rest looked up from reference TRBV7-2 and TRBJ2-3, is GAGVSQSPSNKVTEKGKDVELRCDPISGHTALYWYRQSLGQGLEFLIYFQGNSAPDKSGLPSDRFSAERTGGSVSTLTIQRTQQEDSAVYLCASSSQLAGGRYTQYFGPGTRLTVL.

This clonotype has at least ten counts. CDR3 amino acids: CASGLFAGDNYGYTF. DNA of the CDR3: TGTGCTAGTGGTTTGTTTGCAGGGGATAACTATGGCTACACCTTC. The chain employs TRBV12-5 and TRBJ1-2; D is possibly TRBD1 (6 bases). The CDR3 sequence is 15 residues long. Germline values: CDR1 LGHNT, CDR2 FRNRAP. V gave up 2 bases and J gave up 1 base, with 11 bases separating them.

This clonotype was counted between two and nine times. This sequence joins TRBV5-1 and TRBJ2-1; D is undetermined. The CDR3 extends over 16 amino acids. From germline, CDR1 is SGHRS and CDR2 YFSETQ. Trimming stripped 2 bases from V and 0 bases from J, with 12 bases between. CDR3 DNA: TGCGCCAGCAGCTTAGGTTTCGACATCTCCTACAATGAGCAGTTCTTC. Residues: CASSLGFDISYNEQFF.

CDR3 coding DNA: TGTGCCAGCAGCGGGACTATTGAGACCCAGTACTTC. It translates to CASSGTIETQYF. The chain joins TRBV7-9 to TRBJ2-5; 7 nucleotides align to TRBD2. This CDR3 spans 12 amino acids. Per the germline V gene, CDR1 is SEHNR and CDR2 is FQNEAQ (reference sequence). V lost 5 bases and J lost 5; bases outside the gene matches: 2.

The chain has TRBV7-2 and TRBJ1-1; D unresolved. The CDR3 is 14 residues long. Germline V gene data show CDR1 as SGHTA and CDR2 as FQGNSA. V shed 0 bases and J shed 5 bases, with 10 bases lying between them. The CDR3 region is CASSLAWERTEAFF. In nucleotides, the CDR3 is TGTGCCAGCAGCTTAGCGTGGGAACGGACTGAAGCTTTCTTT.

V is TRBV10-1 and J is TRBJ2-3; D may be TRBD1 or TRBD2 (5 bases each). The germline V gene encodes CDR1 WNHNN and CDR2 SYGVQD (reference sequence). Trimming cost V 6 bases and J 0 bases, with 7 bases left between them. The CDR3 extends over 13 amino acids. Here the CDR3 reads CASRRDSTDTQYF. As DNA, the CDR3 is TGCGCCAGCAGGAGGGACAGCACAGATACGCAGTATTTT.

CDR3 in DNA: TGTGCCAGCAGCCACCTTAGCGGGACTTACGAGCAGTACTTC. Its translation is CASSHLSGTYEQYF. The rearrangement joins TRBV3-1 to TRBJ2-7; 8 nucleotides line up with TRBD2. The junction had 5 bases not matched to a gene; V was cut back by 3 bases and J by 4 bases. The CDR3 length is 14 residues. Germline-derived CDR1 and CDR2 are LGHDT and YNNKEL (reference sequence).

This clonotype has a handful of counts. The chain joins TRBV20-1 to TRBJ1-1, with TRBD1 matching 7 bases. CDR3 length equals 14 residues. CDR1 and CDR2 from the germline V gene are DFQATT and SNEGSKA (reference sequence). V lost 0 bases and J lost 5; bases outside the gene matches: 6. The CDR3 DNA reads TGCAGTGCTAGAGATACCAGGGGGGGTACTGAAGCTTTCTTT. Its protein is CSARDTRGGTEAFF.

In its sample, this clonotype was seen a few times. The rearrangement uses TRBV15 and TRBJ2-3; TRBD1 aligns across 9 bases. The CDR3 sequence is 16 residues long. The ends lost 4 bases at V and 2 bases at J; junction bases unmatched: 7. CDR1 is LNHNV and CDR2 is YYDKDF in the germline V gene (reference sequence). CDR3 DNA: TGTGCCACCAGCAATGAGGGGACAGGGATCACAGATACGCAGTATTTT. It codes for CATSNEGTGITDTQYF.

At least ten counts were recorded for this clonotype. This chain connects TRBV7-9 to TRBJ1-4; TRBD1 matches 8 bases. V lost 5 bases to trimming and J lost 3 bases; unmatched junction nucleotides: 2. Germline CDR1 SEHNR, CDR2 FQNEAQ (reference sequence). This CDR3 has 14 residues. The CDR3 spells CASSQGAANEKLFF. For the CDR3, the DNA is TGTGCCAGCAGCCAGGGGGCCGCTAATGAAAAACTGTTTTTT.

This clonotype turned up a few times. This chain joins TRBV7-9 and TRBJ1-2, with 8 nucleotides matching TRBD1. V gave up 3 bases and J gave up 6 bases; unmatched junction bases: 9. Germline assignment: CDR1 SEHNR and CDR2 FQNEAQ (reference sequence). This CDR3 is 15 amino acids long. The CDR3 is CASSLGSQGAHGYTF. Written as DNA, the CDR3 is TGTGCCAGCAGCTTGGGTTCTCAGGGGGCGCATGGCTACACCTTC. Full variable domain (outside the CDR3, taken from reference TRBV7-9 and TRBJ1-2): DTGVSQNPRHKITKRGQNVTFRCDPISEHNRLYWYRQTLGQGPEFLTYFQNEAQLEKSRLLSDRFSAERPKGSFSTLEIQRTEQGDSAMYLCASSLGSQGAHGYTFGSGTRLTVV.

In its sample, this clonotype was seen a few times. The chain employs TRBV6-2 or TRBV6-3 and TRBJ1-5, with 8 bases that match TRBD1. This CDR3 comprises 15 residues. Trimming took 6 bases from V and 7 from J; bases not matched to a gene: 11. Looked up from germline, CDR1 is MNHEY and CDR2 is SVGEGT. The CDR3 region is CASRWTGRSNQPQHF. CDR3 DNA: TGTGCCAGCAGGTGGACAGGGAGAAGTAACCAGCCCCAGCATTTT.

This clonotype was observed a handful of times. The CDR3 nucleotides read TGCAGTGCTAGAGACCCGACTAGCGCTAGCACAGATACGCAGTATTTT. As protein: CSARDPTSASTDTQYF. J is TRBJ2-3 and V is TRBV20-1, with TRBD2 identical over 8 bases. Germline V CDR1 and CDR2: DFQATT, SNEGSKA (reference sequence). This CDR3 has 16 amino acids. The V and J ends lost 0 bases and 0 bases, in that order; junction bases with no gene match: 5.